This T cell receptor beta chain was found in a study of PD-L1 blockade in urothelial cancer. Sequenced by immunoSEQ multiplex PCR; TCRdb stores in-frame clones only, minus some. The sample lists around 110,000 clones, around 93% occurring once. Time point described: peripheral blood 6 weeks after treatment start. CDR3 length: 12 residues. Germline CDR1 and CDR2: GTSNPN and SVGIG (reference sequence). The V gene lost 3 bases and the J gene lost 6 bases, with 12 bases spanning the gap. The receptor was derived from a man aged 55 to 70 with urothelial cancer. The V call is TRBV30, the J call TRBJ2-7, with D unclear. The source was PBMCs, collected around atezolizumab (anti-PD-L1) treatment. The CDR3 sequence is CAWRGTEFEQYF. The CDR3 DNA follows: TGTGCCTGGAGGGGCACAGAATTCGAGCAGTACTTC.